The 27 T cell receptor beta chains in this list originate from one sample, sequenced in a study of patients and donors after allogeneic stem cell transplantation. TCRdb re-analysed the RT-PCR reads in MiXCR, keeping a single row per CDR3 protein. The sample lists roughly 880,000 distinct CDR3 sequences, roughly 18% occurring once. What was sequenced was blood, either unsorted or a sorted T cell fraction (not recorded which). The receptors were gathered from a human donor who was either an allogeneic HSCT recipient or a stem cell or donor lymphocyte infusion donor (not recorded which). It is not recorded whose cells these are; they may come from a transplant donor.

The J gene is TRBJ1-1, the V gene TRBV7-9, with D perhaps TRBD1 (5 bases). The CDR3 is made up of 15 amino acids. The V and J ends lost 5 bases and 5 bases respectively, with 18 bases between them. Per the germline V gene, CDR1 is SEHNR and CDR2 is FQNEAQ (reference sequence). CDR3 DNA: TGTGCCAGCAGCCCATCCCGGGGGGGAGGGACTGAAGCTTTCTTT. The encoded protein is CASSPSRGGGTEAFF.

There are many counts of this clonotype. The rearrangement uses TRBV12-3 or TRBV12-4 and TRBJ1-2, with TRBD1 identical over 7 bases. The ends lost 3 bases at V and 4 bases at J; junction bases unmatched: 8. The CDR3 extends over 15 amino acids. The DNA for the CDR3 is TGTGCCAGCAGTTTTCAACTACAGGGGCTCTATGGCTACACCTTC. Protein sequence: CASSFQLQGLYGYTF.

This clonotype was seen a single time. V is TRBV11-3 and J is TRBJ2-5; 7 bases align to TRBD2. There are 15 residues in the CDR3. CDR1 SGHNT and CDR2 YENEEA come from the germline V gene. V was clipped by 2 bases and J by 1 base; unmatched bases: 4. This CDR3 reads CASSLPWEGQETQYF. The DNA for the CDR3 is TGTGCCAGCAGCTTACCTTGGGAGGGCCAAGAGACCCAGTACTTC.

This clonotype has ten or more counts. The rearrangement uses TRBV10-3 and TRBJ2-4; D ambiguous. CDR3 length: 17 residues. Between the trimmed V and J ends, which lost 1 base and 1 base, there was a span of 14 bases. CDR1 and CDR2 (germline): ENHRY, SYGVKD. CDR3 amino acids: CAISEFPTLTAKNIQYF. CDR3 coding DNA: TGTGCCATCAGTGAGTTCCCGACCCTGACGGCCAAAAACATTCAGTACTTC.

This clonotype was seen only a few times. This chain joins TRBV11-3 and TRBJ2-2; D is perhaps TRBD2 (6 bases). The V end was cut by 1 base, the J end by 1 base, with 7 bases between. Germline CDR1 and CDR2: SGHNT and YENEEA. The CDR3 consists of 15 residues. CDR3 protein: CASSLGGMNTGELFF. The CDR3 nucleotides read TGTGCCAGCAGCTTAGGCGGGATGAACACCGGGGAGCTGTTTTTT.

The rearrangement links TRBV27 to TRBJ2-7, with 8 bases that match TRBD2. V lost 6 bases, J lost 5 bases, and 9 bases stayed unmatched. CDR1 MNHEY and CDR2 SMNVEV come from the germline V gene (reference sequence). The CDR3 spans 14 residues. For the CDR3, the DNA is TGTGCCAGCAGGCAAGCGGGAGCCAGAAACGAGCAGTACTTC. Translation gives CASRQAGARNEQYF.

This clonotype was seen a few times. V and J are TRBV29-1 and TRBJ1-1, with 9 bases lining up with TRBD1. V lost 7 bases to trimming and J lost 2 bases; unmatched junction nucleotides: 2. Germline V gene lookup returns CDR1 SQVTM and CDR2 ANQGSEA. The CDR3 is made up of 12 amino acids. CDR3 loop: CSGGQGNTEAFF. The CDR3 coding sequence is TGCAGCGGGGGACAGGGCAACACTGAAGCTTTCTTT.

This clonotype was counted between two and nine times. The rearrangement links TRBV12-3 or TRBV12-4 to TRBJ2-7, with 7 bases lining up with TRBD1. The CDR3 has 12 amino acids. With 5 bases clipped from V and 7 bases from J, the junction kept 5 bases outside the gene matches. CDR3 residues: CASSRQGWEQYF. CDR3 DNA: TGTGCCAGCAGTCGACAGGGCTGGGAGCAGTACTTC.

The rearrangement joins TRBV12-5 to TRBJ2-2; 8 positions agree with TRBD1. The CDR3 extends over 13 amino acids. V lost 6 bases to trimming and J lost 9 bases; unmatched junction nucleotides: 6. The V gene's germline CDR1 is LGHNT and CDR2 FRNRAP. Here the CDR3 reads CASGSAGGRELFF. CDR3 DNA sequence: TGTGCTAGTGGGTCCGCAGGGGGCCGGGAGCTGTTTTTT.

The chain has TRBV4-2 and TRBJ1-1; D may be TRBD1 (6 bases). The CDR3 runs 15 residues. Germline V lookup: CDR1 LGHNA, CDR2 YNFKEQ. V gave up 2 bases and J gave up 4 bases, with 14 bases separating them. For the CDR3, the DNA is TGTGCCAGCAGCCAATCCGTGGAGGGGGGCACTGAAGCTTTCTTT. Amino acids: CASSQSVEGGTEAFF.

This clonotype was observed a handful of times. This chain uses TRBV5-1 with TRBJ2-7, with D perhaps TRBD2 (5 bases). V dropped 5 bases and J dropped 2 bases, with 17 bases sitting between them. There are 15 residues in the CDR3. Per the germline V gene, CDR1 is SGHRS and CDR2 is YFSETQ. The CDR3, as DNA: TGCGCCAGCAGTTTCACGACGGGGAACCCCTACGAGCAGTACTTC. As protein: CASSFTTGNPYEQYF.

CDR3 in amino acids: CAISQGGDTEAFF. The CDR3 nucleotides are TGTGCCATCTCGCAGGGGGGGGACACTGAAGCTTTCTTT. The V call is TRBV12-3 or TRBV12-4, the J call TRBJ1-1; 7 bases agree with TRBD1. V shed 10 bases and J 3 bases; nucleotides not matched to a gene: 8. The CDR3 covers 13 residues.

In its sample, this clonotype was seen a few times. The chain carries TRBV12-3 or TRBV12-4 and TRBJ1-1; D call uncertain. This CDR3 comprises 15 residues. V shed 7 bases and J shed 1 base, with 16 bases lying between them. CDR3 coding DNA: TGTGCCAGCACCCCCGAGAGGGCATGGAACACTGAAGCTTTCTTT. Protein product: CASTPERAWNTEAFF.

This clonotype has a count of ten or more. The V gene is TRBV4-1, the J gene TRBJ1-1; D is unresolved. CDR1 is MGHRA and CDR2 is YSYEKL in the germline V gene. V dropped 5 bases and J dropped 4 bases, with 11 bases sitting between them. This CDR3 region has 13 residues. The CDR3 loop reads CASSGESGTEAFF. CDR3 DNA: TGCGCCAGCAGCGGGGAGTCGGGCACTGAAGCTTTCTTT.

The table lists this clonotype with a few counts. CDR3 coding DNA: TGTGCCAGCAGCCGCACAACCGGGAGGAGGAGCACTGAAGCTTTCTTT. It yields the protein CASSRTTGRRSTEAFF. This chain joins TRBV5-6 and TRBJ1-1; D ambiguous. CDR3 length equals 16 residues. V shed 4 bases and J shed 4 bases, with 20 bases lying between them. Germline lookup yields CDR1 SGHDT and CDR2 YYEEEE.

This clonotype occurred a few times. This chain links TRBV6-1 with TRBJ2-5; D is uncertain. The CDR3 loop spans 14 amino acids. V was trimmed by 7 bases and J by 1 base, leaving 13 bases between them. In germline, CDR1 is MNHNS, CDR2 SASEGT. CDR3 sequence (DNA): TGTGCCAGCACCGAATTTTCAGCCCAAGAGACCCAGTACTTC. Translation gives CASTEFSAQETQYF.

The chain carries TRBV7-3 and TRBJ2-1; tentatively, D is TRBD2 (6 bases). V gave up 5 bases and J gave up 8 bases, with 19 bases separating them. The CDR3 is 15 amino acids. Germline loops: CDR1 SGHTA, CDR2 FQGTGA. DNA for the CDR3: TGTGCCAGCAGCCCTGTCATGGCGGGACTCTATGAGCAGTTCTTC. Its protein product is CASSPVMAGLYEQFF. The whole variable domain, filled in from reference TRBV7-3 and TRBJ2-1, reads GAGVSQTPSNKVTEKGKYVELRCDPISGHTALYWYRQSLGQGPEFLIYFQGTGAADDSGLPNDRFFAVRPEGSVSTLKIQRTERGDSAVYLCASSPVMAGLYEQFFGPGTRLTVL.

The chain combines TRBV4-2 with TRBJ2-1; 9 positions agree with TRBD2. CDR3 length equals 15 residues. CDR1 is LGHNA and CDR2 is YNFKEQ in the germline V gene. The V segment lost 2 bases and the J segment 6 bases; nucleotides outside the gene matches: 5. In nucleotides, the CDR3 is TGTGCCAGCAGCCAATGGAAGCGGGAGGTCAATGAGCAGTTCTTC. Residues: CASSQWKREVNEQFF.

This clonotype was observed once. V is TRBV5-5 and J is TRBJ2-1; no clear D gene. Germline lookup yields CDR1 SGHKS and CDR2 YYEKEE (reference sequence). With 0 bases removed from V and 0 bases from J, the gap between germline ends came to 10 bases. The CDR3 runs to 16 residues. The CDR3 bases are TGTGCCAGCAGCTTGGGCGAGCGCTTCTCCTACAATGAGCAGTTCTTC. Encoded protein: CASSLGERFSYNEQFF.

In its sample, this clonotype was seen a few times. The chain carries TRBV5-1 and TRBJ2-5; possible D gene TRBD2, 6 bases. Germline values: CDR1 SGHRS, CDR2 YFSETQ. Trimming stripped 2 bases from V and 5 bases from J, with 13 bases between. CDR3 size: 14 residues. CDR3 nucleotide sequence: TGCGCCAGCAGCTTTTTGTTCGGAGGGGAGACCCAGTACTTC. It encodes CASSFLFGGETQYF.

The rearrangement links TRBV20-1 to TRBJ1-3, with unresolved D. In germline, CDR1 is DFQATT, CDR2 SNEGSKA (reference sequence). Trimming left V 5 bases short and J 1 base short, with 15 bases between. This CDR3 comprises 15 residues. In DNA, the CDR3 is TGCAGTGCTCACCACAATCGAAGATCTGGAAACACCATATATTTT. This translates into CSAHHNRRSGNTIYF.

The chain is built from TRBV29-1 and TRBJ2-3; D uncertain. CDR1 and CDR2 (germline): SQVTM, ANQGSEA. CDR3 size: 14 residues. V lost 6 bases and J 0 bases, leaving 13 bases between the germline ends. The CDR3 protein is CSVESKGSTDTQYF. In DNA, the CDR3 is TGCAGCGTGGAGTCAAAGGGTAGCACAGATACGCAGTATTTT.

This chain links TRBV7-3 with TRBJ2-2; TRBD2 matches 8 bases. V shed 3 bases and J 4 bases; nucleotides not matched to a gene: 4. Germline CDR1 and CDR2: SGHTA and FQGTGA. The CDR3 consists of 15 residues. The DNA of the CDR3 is TGTGCCAGCAGCTTTGGACTAGCCGGCACCGGGGAGCTGTTTTTT. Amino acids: CASSFGLAGTGELFF.

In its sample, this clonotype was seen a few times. CDR3 amino acids: CSATRVGLDAGELFF. The CDR3, as DNA: TGCAGTGCTACAAGGGTGGGGCTAGACGCCGGGGAGCTGTTTTTT. The chain links TRBV20-1 to TRBJ2-2, with a tentative D call TRBD1 (5 bases). Germline lookup yields CDR1 DFQATT and CDR2 SNEGSKA (reference sequence). The CDR3 length is 15 residues. The V gene lost 4 bases and the J gene lost 6 bases, with 18 bases spanning the gap.

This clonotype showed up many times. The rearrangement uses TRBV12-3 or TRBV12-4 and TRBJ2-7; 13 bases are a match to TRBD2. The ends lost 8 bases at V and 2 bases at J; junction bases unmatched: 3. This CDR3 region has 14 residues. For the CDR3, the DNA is TGTGCCAGCCGACTAGCGGGGGGACCCTACGAGCAGTACTTC. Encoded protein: CASRLAGGPYEQYF.

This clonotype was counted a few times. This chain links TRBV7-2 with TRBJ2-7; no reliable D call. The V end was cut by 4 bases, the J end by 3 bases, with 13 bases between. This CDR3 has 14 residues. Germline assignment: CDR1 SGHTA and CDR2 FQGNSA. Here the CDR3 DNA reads TGTGCCAGCAGCTCCGGTATGTCCATCTACGAGCAGTACTTC. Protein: CASSSGMSIYEQYF. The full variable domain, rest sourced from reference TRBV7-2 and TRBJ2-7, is GAGVSQSPSNKVTEKGKDVELRCDPISGHTALYWYRQSLGQGLEFLIYFQGNSAPDKSGLPSDRFSAERTGGSVSTLTIQRTQQEDSAVYLCASSSGMSIYEQYFGPGTRLTVT.

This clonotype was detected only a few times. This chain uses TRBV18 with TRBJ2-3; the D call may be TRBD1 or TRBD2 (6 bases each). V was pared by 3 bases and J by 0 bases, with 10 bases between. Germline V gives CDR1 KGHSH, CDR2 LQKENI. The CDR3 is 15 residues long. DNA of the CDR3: TGTGCCAGCTCACCTACGGGGGCTAGCACAGATACGCAGTATTTT. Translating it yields CASSPTGASTDTQYF.